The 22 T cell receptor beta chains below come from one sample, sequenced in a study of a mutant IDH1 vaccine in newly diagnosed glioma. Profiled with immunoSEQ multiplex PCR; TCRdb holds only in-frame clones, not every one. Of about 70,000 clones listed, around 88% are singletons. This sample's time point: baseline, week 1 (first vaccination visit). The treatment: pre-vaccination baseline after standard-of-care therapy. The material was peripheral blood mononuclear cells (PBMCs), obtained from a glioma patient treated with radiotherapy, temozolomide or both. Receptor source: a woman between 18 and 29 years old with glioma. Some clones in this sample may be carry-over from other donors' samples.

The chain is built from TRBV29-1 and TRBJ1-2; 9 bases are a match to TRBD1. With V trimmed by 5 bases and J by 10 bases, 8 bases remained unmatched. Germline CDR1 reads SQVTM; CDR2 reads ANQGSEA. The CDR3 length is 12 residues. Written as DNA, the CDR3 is TGCAGCGTTTCCCGGACAGGGGATGACTACACCTTC. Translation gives CSVSRTGDDYTF.

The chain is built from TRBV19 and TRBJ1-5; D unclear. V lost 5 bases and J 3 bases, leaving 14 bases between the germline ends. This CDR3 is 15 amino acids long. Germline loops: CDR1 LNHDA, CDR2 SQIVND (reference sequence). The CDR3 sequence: CASSLSGIPNQPQHF. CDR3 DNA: TGTGCCAGTAGTCTCTCCGGGATCCCCAATCAGCCCCAGCATTTT.

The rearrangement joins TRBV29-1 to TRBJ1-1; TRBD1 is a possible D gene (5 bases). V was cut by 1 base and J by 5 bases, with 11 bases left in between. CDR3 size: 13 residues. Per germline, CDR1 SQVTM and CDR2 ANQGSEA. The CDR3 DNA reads TGCAGCGTTGAAGGCGGGGCAAGGACTGAAGCTTTCTTT. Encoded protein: CSVEGGARTEAFF.

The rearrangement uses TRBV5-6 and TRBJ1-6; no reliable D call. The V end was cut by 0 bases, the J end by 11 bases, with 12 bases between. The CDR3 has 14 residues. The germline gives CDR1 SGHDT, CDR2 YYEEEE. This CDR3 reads CASSLEVSRAPLHF. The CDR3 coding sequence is TGTGCCAGCAGCTTGGAAGTAAGCCGAGCACCCCTCCACTTT.

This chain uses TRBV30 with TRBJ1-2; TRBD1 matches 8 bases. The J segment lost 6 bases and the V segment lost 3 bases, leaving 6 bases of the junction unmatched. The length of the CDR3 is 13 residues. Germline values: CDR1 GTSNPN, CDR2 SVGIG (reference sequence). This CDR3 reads CAWRQGAKDGYTF. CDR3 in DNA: TGTGCCTGGAGGCAGGGGGCGAAGGATGGCTACACCTTC.

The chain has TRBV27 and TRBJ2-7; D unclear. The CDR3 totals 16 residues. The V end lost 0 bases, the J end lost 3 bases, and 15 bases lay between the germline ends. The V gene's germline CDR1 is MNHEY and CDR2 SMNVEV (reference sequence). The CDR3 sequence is CASSLSSLAARYEQYF. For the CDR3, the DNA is TGTGCCAGCAGTTTATCGTCCCTGGCTGCTCGCTACGAGCAGTACTTC.

CDR3 DNA: TGTGCCAGTTCATCCCTTTGGCCGGATTCACCCCTCCACTTT. Translating it yields CASSSLWPDSPLHF. The rearrangement uses TRBV7-2 and TRBJ1-6; unclear D gene. Per the germline V gene, CDR1 is SGHTA and CDR2 is FQGNSA. Trimming took 9 bases from V and 8 from J, leaving 17 bases between them. The CDR3 totals 14 residues.

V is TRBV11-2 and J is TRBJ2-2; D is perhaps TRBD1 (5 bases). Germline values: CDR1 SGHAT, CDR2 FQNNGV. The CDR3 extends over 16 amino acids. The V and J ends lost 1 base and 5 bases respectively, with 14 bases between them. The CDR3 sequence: CASSLGIQGGTGELFF. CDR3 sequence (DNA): TGTGCCAGCAGCTTAGGTATCCAGGGCGGTACCGGGGAGCTGTTTTTT.

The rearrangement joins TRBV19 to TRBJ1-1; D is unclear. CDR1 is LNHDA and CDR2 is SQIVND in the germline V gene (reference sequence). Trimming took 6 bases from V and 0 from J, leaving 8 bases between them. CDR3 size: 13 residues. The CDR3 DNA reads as TGTGCCAGTAGCGGGCGTATGAACACTGAAGCTTTCTTT. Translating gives CASSGRMNTEAFF.

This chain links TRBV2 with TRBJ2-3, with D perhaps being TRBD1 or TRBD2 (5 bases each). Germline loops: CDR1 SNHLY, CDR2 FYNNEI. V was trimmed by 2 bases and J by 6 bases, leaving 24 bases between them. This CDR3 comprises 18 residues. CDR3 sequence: CASSENARGVGDLDTQYF. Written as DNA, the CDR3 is TGTGCCAGCAGTGAAAACGCGAGGGGCGTGGGGGATTTGGATACGCAGTATTTT. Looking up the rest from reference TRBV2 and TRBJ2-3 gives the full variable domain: EPEVTQTPSHQVTQMGQEVILRCVPISNHLYFYWYRQILGQKVEFLVSFYNNEISEKSEIFDDQFSVERPDGSNFTLKIRSTKLEDSAMYFCASSENARGVGDLDTQYFGPGTRLTVL.

CDR3 in amino acids: CASSDTGLDEQFF. The CDR3, as DNA: TGTGCCAGCAGCGATACAGGGTTGGATGAGCAGTTCTTC. This chain links TRBV6-5 with TRBJ2-1, with D possibly being TRBD1 (6 bases). V lost 6 bases, J lost 8 bases, and 14 bases lay in between. The CDR3 covers 13 residues. CDR1 and CDR2 (germline): MNHEY, SVGAGI.

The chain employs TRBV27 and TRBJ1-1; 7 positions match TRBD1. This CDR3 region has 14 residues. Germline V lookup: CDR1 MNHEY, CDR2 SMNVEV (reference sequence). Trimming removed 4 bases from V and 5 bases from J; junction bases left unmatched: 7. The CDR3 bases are TGTGCCAGCAGTTCACACAGGGGACGGACTGAAGCTTTCTTT. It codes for CASSSHRGRTEAFF.

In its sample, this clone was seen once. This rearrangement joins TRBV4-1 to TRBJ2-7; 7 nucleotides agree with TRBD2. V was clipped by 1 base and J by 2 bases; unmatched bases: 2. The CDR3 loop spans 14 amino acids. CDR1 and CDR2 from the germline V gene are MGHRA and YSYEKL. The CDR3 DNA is TGCGCCAGCAGCCAAGGTGGACTAGCCTACGAGCAGTACTTC. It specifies CASSQGGLAYEQYF.

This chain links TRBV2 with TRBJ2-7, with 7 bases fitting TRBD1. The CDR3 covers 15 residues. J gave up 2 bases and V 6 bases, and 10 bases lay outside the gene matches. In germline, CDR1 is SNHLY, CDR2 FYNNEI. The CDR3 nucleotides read TGTGCCAGCAGGGTCTTGACAGGGTTCCCCTACGAGCAGTACTTC. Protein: CASRVLTGFPYEQYF.

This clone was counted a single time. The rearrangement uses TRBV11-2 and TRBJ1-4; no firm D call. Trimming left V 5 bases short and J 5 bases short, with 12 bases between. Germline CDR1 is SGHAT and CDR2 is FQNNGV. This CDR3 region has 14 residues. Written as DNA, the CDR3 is TGTGCCAGCAGCCGACTTGGGGTCAATGAAAAACTGTTTTTT. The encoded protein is CASSRLGVNEKLFF.

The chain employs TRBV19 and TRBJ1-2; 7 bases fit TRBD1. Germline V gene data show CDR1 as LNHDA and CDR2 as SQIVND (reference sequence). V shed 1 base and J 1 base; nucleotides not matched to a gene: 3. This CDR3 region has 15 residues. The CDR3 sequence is CASSIGDSHNYGYTF. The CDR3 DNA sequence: TGTGCCAGTAGTATAGGGGACAGTCATAACTATGGCTACACCTTC.

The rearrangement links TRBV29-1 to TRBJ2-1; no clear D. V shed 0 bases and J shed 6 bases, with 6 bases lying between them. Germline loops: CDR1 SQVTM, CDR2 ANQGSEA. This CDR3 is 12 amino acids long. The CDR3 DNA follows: TGCAGCGTTGAAGATCTATCCAATGAGCAGTTCTTC. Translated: CSVEDLSNEQFF.

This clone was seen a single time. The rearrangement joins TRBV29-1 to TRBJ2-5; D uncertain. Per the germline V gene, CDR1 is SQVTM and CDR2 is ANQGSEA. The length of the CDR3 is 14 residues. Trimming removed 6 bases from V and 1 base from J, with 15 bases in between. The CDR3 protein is CSVDWSITQETQYF. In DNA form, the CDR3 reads TGCAGCGTCGATTGGTCGATCACCCAAGAGACCCAGTACTTC.

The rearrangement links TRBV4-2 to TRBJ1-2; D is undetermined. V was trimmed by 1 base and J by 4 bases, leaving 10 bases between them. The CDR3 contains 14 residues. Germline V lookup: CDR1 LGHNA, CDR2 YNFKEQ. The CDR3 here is CASSQGERLYGYTF. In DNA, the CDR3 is TGTGCCAGCAGCCAAGGGGAGAGACTCTATGGCTACACCTTC.

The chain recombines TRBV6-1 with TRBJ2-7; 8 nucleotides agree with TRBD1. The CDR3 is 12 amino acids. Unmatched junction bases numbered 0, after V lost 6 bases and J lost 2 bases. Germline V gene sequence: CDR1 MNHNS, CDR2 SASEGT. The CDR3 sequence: CASRDRAYEQYF. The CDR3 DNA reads TGTGCCAGCAGGGACAGGGCCTACGAGCAGTACTTC.

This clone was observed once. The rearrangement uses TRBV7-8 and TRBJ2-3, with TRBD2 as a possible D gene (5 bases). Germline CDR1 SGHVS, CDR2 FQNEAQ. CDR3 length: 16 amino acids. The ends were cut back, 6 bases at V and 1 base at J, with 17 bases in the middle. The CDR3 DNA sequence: TGTGCCAGCAGGAAAGGACTCACGAGGGGCACAGATACGCAGTATTTT. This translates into CASRKGLTRGTDTQYF. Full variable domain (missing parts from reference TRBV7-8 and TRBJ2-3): GAGVSQSPRYKVAKRGQDVALRCDPISGHVSLFWYQQALGQGPEFLTYFQNEAQLDKSGLPSDRFFAERPEGSVSTLKIQRTQQEDSAVYLCASRKGLTRGTDTQYFGPGTRLTVL.

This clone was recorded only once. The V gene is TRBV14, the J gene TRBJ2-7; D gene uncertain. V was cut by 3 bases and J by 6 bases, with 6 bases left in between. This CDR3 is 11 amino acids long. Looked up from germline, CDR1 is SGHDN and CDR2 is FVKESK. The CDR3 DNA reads TGTGCCAGCAGCCAGCATTTCGAGCAGTACTTC. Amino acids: CASSQHFEQYF. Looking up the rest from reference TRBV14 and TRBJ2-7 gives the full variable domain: EAGVTQFPSHSVIEKGQTVTLRCDPISGHDNLYWYRRVMGKEIKFLLHFVKESKQDESGMPNNRFLAERTGGTYSTLKVQPAELEDSGVYFCASSQHFEQYFGPGTRLTVT.